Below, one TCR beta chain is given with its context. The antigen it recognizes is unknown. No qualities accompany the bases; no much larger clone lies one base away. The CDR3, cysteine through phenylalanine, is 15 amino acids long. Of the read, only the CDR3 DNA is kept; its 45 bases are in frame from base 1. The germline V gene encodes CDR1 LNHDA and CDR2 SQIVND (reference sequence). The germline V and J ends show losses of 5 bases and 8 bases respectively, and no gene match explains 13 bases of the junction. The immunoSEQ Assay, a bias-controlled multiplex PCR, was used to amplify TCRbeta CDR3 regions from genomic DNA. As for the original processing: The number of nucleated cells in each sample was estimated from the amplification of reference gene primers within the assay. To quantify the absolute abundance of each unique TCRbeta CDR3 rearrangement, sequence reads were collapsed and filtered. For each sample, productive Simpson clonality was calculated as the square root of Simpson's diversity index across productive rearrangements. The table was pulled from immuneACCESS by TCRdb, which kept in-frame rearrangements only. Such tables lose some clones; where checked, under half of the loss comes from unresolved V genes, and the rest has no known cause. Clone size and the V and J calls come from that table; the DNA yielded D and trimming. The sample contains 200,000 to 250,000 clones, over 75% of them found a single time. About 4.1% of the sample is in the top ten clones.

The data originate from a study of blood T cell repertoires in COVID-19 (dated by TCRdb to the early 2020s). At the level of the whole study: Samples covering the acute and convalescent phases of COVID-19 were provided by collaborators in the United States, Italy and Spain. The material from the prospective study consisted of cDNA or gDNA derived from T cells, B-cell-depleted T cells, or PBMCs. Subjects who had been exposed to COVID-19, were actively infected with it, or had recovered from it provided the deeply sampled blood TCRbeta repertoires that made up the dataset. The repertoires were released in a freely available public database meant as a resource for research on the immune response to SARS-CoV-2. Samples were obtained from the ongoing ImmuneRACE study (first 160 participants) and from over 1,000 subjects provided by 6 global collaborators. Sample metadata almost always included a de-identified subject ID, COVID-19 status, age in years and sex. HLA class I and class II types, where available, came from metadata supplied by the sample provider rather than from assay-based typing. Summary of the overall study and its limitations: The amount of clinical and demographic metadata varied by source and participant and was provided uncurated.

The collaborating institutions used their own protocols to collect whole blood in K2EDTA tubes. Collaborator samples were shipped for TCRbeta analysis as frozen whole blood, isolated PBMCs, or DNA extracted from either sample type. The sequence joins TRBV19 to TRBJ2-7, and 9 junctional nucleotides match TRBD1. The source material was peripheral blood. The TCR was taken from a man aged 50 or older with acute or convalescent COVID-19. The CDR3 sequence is CASSSSRTGDLKQYF. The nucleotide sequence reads TGTGCCAGTAGTTCGTCCCGGACAGGGGATTTGAAGCAGTACTTC.